This T cell receptor (beta chain) comes out of a study of graft-versus-host responses after intestinal transplantation. Study summary: Every recipient underwent anti-thymocyte globulin induction, then tacrolimus and steroids for 2 to 3 years. Study-wide points: When patients had graft-donor T cell macrochimerism, their allografts held high graft-versus-host to host-versus-graft clonal ratios. Early post-transplant HvG declines tracked with peak circulating GvH clone levels. GvH clones occurred in recipient marrow; some first appeared in ileum or blood.

TCRdb's table, derived via immunoSEQ multiplex PCR, lists solely in-frame clones and lacks some. The sample contains fewer than 80,000 clones, 90% to 95% of which appear only once. Comments on this clone: What it recognizes is unknown.

Germline CDR1 SGHAT, CDR2 FQNNGV. V lost 0 bases, J lost 5 bases, and 10 bases lay in between. CDR3 length equals 14 residues. The material sequenced was unstimulated CD8+ T cells sorted from spleen or lymph node cells, taken before transplant. The J gene is TRBJ2-5, the V gene TRBV11-2; possibly TRBD1 for D (5 bases). This clonotype originated in a human donor who was the organ donor for an intestinal transplant. This CDR3 is CASSLEAAGETQYF. The CDR3 coding sequence is TGTGCCAGCAGCTTAGAGGCTGCAGGGGAGACCCAGTACTTC.